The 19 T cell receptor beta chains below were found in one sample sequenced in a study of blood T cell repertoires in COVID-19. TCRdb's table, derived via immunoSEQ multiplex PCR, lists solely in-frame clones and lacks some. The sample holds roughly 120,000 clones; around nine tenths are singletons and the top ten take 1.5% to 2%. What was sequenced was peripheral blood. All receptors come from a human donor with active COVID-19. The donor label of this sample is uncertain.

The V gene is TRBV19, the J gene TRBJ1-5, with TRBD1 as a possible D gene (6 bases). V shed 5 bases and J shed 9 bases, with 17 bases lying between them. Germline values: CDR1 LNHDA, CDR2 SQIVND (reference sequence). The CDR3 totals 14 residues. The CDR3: CASSLQTGPRPQHF. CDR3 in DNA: TGTGCCAGTAGTCTTCAGACAGGCCCACGGCCCCAGCATTTT.

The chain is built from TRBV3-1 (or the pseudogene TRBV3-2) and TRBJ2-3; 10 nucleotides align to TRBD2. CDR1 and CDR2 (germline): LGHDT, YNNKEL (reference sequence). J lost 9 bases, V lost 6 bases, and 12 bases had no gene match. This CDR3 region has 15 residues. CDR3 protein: CASRRASGGPGTQYF. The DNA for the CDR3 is TGTGCCAGCAGGCGGGCTAGCGGGGGCCCGGGAACGCAGTATTTT.

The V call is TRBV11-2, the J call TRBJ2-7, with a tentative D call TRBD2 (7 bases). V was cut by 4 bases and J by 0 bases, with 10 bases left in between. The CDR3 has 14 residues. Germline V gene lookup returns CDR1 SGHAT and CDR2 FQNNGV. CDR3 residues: CASSSGGPSYEQYF. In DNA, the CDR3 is TGTGCCAGCAGCTCCGGGGGGCCCTCCTACGAGCAGTACTTC.

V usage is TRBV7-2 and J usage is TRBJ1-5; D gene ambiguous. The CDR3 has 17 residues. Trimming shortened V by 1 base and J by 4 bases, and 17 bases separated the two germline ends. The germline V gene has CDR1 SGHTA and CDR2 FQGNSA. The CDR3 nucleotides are TGTGCCAGCAGCTTAGGTTACCGGCAGAGGAGGAATCAGCCCCAGCATTTT. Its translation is CASSLGYRQRRNQPQHF.

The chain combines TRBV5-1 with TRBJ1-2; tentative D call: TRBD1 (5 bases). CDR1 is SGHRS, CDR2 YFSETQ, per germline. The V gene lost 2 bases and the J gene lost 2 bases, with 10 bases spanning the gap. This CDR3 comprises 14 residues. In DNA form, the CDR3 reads TGCGCCAGCAGCTTTCCAGGGAACAACTATGGCTACACCTTC. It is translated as CASSFPGNNYGYTF.

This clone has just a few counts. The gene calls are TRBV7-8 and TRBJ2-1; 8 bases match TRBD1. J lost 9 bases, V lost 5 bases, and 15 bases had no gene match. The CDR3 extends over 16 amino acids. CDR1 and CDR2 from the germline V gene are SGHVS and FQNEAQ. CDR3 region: CASSPQGGPFTGEQFF. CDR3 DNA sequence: TGTGCCAGCAGCCCACAGGGGGGACCGTTCACAGGTGAGCAGTTCTTC. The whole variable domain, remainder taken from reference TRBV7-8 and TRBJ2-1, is GAGVSQSPRYKVAKRGQDVALRCDPISGHVSLFWYQQALGQGPEFLTYFQNEAQLDKSGLPSDRFFAERPEGSVSTLKIQRTQQEDSAVYLCASSPQGGPFTGEQFFGPGTRLTVL.

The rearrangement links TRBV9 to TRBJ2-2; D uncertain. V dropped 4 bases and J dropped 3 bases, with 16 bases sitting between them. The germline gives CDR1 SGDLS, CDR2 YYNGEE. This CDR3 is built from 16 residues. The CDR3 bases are TGTGCCAGCAGCATAGGTCAGGTATTCGACACCGGGGAGCTGTTTTTT. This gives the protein CASSIGQVFDTGELFF.

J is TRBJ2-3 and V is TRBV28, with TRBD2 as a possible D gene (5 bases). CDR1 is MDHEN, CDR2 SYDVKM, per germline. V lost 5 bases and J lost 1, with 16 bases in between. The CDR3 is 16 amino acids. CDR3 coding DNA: TGTGCCAGCAGTGGACCGGGCCCCGGGGGCACAGATACGCAGTATTTT. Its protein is CASSGPGPGGTDTQYF.

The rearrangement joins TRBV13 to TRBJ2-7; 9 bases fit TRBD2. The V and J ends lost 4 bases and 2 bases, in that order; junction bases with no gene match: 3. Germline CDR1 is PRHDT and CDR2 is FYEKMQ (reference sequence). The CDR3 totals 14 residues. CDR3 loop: CASSYSGGPYEQYF. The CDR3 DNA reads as TGTGCCAGCAGCTATAGCGGGGGCCCCTACGAGCAGTACTTC.

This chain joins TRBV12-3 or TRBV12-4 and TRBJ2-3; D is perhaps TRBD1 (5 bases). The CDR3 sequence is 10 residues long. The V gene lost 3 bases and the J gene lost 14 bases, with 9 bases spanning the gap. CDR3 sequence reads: CASSFGHLYF. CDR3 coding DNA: TGTGCCAGCAGTTTCGGACACCTGTATTTT.

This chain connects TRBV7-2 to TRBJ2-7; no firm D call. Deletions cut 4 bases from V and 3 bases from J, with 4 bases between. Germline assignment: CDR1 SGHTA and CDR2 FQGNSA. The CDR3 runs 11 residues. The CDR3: CASSSYYEQYF. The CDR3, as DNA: TGTGCCAGCAGCTCTTACTACGAGCAGTACTTC.

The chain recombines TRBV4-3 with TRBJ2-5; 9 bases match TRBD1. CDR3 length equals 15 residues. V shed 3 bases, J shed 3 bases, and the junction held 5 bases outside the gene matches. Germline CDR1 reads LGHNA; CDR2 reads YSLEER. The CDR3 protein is CASSHGTGTEETQYF. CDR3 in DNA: TGCGCCAGCAGCCATGGGACAGGGACGGAAGAGACCCAGTACTTC.

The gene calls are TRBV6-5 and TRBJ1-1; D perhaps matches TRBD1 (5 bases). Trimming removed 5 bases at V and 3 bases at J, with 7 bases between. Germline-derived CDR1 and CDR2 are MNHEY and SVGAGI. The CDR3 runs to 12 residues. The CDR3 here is CASSRQYTEAFF. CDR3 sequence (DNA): TGTGCCAGCAGTCGACAGTACACTGAAGCTTTCTTT.

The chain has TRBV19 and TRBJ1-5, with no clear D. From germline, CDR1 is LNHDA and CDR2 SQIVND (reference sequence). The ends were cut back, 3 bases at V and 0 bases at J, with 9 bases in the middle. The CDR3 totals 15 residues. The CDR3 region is CASSMGDISNQPQHF. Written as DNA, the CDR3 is TGTGCCAGTAGTATGGGTGACATTAGCAATCAGCCCCAGCATTTT. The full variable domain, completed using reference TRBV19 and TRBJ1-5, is DGGITQSPKYLFRKEGQNVTLSCEQNLNHDAMYWYRQDPGQGLRLIYYSQIVNDFQKGDIAEGYSVSREKKESFPLTVTSAQKNPTAFYLCASSMGDISNQPQHFGDGTRLSIL.

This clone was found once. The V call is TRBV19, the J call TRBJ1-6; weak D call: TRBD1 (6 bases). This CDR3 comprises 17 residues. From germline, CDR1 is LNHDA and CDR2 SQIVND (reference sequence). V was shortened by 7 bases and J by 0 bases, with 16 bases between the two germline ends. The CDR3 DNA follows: TGTGCCAGTAAAGGGGGTCGATCAAGCTCCTATAATTCACCCCTCCACTTT. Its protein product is CASKGGRSSSYNSPLHF.

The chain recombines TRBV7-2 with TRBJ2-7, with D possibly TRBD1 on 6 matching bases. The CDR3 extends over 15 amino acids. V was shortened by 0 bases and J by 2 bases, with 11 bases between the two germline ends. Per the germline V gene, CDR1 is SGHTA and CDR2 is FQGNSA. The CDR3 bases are TGTGCCAGCAGCTTAGCGGGACAAAATACCTACGAGCAGTACTTC. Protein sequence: CASSLAGQNTYEQYF. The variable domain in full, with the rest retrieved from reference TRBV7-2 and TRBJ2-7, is GAGVSQSPSNKVTEKGKDVELRCDPISGHTALYWYRQSLGQGLEFLIYFQGNSAPDKSGLPSDRFSAERTGGSVSTLTIQRTQQEDSAVYLCASSLAGQNTYEQYFGPGTRLTVT.

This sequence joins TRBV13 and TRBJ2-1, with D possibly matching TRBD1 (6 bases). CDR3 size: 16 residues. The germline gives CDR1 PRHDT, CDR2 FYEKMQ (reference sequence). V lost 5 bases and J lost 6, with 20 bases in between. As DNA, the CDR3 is TGTGCCAGCAGCCCTACAGGGTCTCCTCACTCCAATGAGCAGTTCTTC. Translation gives CASSPTGSPHSNEQFF.

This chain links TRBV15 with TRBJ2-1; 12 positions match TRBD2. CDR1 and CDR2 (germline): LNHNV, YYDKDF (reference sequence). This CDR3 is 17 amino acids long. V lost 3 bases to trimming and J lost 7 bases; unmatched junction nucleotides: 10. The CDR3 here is CATSRPLASGGDNEQFF. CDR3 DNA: TGTGCCACCAGCAGGCCCCTGGCTAGCGGGGGGGATAATGAGCAGTTCTTC.

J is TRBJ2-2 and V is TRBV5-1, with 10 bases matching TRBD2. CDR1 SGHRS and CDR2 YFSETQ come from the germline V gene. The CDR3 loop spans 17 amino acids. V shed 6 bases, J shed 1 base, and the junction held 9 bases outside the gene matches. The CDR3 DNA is TGCGCCAGCACTCTCGTACGACTAGCGGGGAACACCGGGGAGCTGTTTTTT. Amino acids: CASTLVRLAGNTGELFF.